This T cell receptor (beta chain) emerged from a study of T-cell reconstitution after alpha-beta-depleted transplantation in children. Germline V gene data show CDR1 as MNHNS and CDR2 as SASEGT. The CDR3 is made up of 16 amino acids. Trimming removed 5 bases from V and 5 bases from J, with 19 bases in between. Researchers prepared the TCRbeta library using unique molecular identifiers, the study reports. From the PCR reads, TCRdb called clonotypes with MiXCR, one entry per CDR3 protein. The sample lists about 420,000 distinct CDR3 sequences, roughly 15% seen once, with 29% in the top ten. Study results and caveats: At day 60, the high TCRbeta diversity found in some patients originated from recipient T cells and thymic progenitors that had survived. Among T cells one year after transplant, newly produced cells accounted for most counts and diversity.

As to this clonotype: No antigen is known for it.

V usage is TRBV6-1 and J usage is TRBJ2-1; possibly TRBD1 for D (7 bases). Sequencing was performed on PBMCs, mostly from graft donor cells, taken 360 days after TCRalphabeta/CD19-depleted stem cell transplant. The sequence derives from a boy in the first two years of life who had a stem cell transplant for Wiskott-Aldrich syndrome, so the T cells may come from the graft donor. CDR3 sequence: CASSRQGGVANNEQFF. CDR3 DNA sequence: TGTGCCAGCAGTCGCCAGGGGGGAGTGGCAAACAATGAGCAGTTCTTC.